This TCR beta chain was captured in a study of CD8+CD57+ T cells in acquired aplastic anemia (dated by TCRdb to 2016 to 2019). About the full investigation: DNA extracted from sorted CD4+ and CD8+ cells had a mean of approximately 3.3 ug, with a range of roughly 0.17 to 27.4 ug. CD8+CD57+ expansion was defined as a frequency above the mean frequency observed in healthy subjects. The investigation overall reported the following: Some 27 CD8+ CDR3 sequences were found in both patients and controls but appeared to be highly expressed in patients and within the immunodominant clones of the patients. No significant difference in CD8+ Simpson's diversity was found between patients and healthy controls (P=0.060).

Expansion of CD8+CD57+ cells had been shown by flow cytometry in the patients chosen for sequencing. Every patient had a diagnosis of severe acquired aplastic anemia based on International Study of Aplastic Anemia and Agranulocytosis and Camitta criteria. No patient had received any therapy when blood was sampled. The study deep-sequenced TCR repertoires of sorted CD4+ and CD8+ blood T cells from severe aplastic anemia patients and healthy subjects. Patients were enrolled under clinicaltrials.gov protocols 00001620, 01623167, 00001397, 00071045, 00081523 and 00961064 in the USA. Ficoll-Paque density gradient centrifugation was used to isolate peripheral blood mononuclear cells. Before DNA was extracted, CD4+ and CD8+ T cells were sorted using either FACS or magnetic beads. On this clonotype itself: Its target antigen remains unknown. Within one base of it there is no much larger clone, and no base qualities were kept.

Genomic DNA was used as template for profiling of TCR beta VDJ combinations and CDR3 sequences. An Illumina HiSeq 2000 was used for TCR repertoire sequencing. The original methods were these. TRBV/TRBJ rearrangement plots, CDR3 size and DJ length profiles, and Simpson's diversity index were used to assess repertoires. The most abundant DNA sequence in the deep sequencing data was taken as the immunodominant clone. CDR3 amino acid sequences were checked for sharing across subjects and were also compared against the VDJdb database and published repertoires. Clones were called with MiXCR by TCRdb after fastp trimmed the public reads at Q25, and only in-frame beta chains were retained. Each entry merges the rows of one CDR3 protein and shows their most common DNA and genes. The V and J calls follow TCRdb's processing rather than the paper's. For this sample there are around 150,000 distinct CDR3 sequences; roughly two thirds appear just once. Of the sample, roughly half is held by the ten largest clones.

This clonotype was sampled from a human donor with aplastic anemia. The sample taken for sequencing was sorted CD4+, CD8+, or CD8+CD57+ T cells (not recorded which) from PBMCs.

The nucleotides read TGTGCCAGTAGTCCATTGCGGGGGAGCACAGATACGCAGTATTTT. Its coded protein is CASSPLRGSTDTQYF. This chain is built from TRBV19 and TRBJ2-3, and 7 junction bases match TRBD2. Trimming accounts for 5 bases at V and 0 bases at J, while the number of junction bases matched to no gene is 5. The germline V gene (reference sequence) yields LNHDA for CDR1 and SQIVND for CDR2. From cysteine to phenylalanine, the CDR3 is 15 amino acids long. The sequence is cut down to CDR3 DNA, 45 bases in frame from base 1.